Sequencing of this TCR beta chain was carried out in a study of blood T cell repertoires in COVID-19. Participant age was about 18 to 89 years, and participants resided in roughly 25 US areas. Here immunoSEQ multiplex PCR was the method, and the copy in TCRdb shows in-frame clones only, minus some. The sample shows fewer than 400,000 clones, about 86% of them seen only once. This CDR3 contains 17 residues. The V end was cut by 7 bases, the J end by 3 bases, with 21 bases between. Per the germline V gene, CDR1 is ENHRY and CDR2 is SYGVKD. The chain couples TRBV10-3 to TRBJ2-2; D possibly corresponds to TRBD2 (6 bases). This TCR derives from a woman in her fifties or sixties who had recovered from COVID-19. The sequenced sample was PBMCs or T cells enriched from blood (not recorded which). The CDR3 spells CAINLHSAGKDTGELFF. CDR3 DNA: TGTGCCATCAATCTCCATTCGGCGGGAAAAGACACCGGGGAGCTGTTTTTT.